The rows below give T cell receptor beta chains drawn from one sample of a study of response to subunit inactivated influenza vaccine. MiXCR, run by TCRdb on the RT-PCR reads, gives a single entry per CDR3 protein. The top ten hold 7.6% of the sample, which has 600,000 to 850,000 distinct CDR3 sequences, 14% seen once. The sample was PBMCs from blood, taken roughly 15 days before vaccination. These receptors were taken from a man aged 45-65 years who received an inactivated influenza vaccine. Each CDR3 is given without its conserved first and last residue. The order of the fields is V gene, clone size, J gene, CDR3 protein. Some rows mark clone size as missing; the rest say once, few, many or name a class of expanded clone.

V gene: TRBV6-5
clone size: NA
J gene: TRBJ2-7
CDR3 protein: ASSYPPGTSPEQY

V gene: TRBV20-1
clone size: few
J gene: TRBJ2-6
CDR3 protein: SATDGSGANVLT

V gene: TRBV7-8
clone size: NA
J gene: TRBJ2-1
CDR3 protein: ASSSSLGSAANEQF

V gene: TRBV4-2
clone size: few
J gene: TRBJ1-2
CDR3 protein: ASSQDVGGQLNYGYT

V gene: TRBV15
clone size: NA
J gene: TRBJ2-5
CDR3 protein: ATSRAGLAGRETQY

V gene: TRBV28
clone size: few
J gene: TRBJ2-6
CDR3 protein: ASSLEGIGANVLT

V gene: TRBV6-1
clone size: few
J gene: TRBJ2-1
CDR3 protein: ASSEIRYNEQF

V gene: TRBV7-2
clone size: few
J gene: TRBJ2-3
CDR3 protein: ASSLEPAGTDTQY

V gene: TRBV4-3
clone size: NA
J gene: TRBJ2-1
CDR3 protein: ASSREMDRYNEQF

V gene: TRBV7-8
clone size: NA
J gene: TRBJ2-5
CDR3 protein: ASSLRLISQETQY

V gene: TRBV11-2
clone size: NA
J gene: TRBJ2-1
CDR3 protein: ASSPTRRGEQF

V gene: TRBV5-1
clone size: NA
J gene: TRBJ2-7
CDR3 protein: ASRPDGHSLEQY

V gene: TRBV10-2
clone size: NA
J gene: TRBJ2-1
CDR3 protein: ASSEGRQGINNEQF

V gene: TRBV5-1
clone size: NA
J gene: TRBJ2-7
CDR3 protein: ASSRRGDSPYEQY

V gene: TRBV30
clone size: NA
J gene: TRBJ2-5
CDR3 protein: AWSDWRVGETQY

V gene: TRBV20-1
clone size: NA
J gene: TRBJ2-3
CDR3 protein: SATPTSGGSHVVYTQY

V gene: TRBV9
clone size: few
J gene: TRBJ2-2
CDR3 protein: ASSVAHIGTSGTGELF

V gene: TRBV15
clone size: many
J gene: TRBJ2-7
CDR3 protein: ATSRVAGATYEQY

V gene: TRBV29-1
clone size: NA
J gene: TRBJ2-6
CDR3 protein: SVTPGTAGANVLT

V gene: TRBV20-1
clone size: NA
J gene: TRBJ2-1
CDR3 protein: SARDGNEQF

V gene: TRBV12-3/TRBV12-4
clone size: many
J gene: TRBJ1-2
CDR3 protein: ASSPFRVREGYT

V gene: TRBV4-3
clone size: few
J gene: TRBJ1-6
CDR3 protein: ASSQAQGRSPLH

V gene: TRBV4-3
clone size: few
J gene: TRBJ1-3
CDR3 protein: ASSQVQGAGNTIY

V gene: TRBV11-1
clone size: many
J gene: TRBJ2-5
CDR3 protein: ASSSSQTQY

V gene: TRBV6-1
clone size: NA
J gene: TRBJ2-2
CDR3 protein: ASTARAGDHANTGELF

V gene: TRBV12-3/TRBV12-4
clone size: few
J gene: TRBJ1-2
CDR3 protein: ASSPGDRGLNYGYT

V gene: TRBV12-3/TRBV12-4
clone size: few
J gene: TRBJ2-1
CDR3 protein: ASRVSGRRNEQF

V gene: TRBV3-1
clone size: few
J gene: TRBJ2-3
CDR3 protein: ASSQVRGSTDTQY

V gene: TRBV4-2
clone size: NA
J gene: TRBJ2-7
CDR3 protein: ASSLRPWRGGSSYEQY

V gene: TRBV10-3
clone size: few
J gene: TRBJ1-2
CDR3 protein: AIRYRGDQGYT

V gene: TRBV29-1
clone size: few
J gene: TRBJ2-7
CDR3 protein: SVGGWSVEEQY

V gene: TRBV20-1
clone size: few
J gene: TRBJ2-5
CDR3 protein: SAPGQYETQY

V gene: TRBV7-8
clone size: many
J gene: TRBJ2-5
CDR3 protein: ASSWTGGNEETQY

V gene: TRBV11-2
clone size: NA
J gene: TRBJ2-7
CDR3 protein: ASSRTGTGPYEQY

V gene: TRBV9
clone size: NA
J gene: TRBJ2-5
CDR3 protein: ASSVASGEQETQY

V gene: TRBV28
clone size: NA
J gene: TRBJ1-1
CDR3 protein: ASSPAYSRGTEAF

V gene: TRBV13
clone size: NA
J gene: TRBJ2-7
CDR3 protein: ASSLGDISYEQY

V gene: TRBV12-3/TRBV12-4
clone size: many
J gene: TRBJ2-2
CDR3 protein: ASSFAGGELF

V gene: TRBV20-1
clone size: NA
J gene: TRBJ2-2
CDR3 protein: SATQGNTGELF

V gene: TRBV28
clone size: few
J gene: TRBJ1-5
CDR3 protein: ASKVFSNQPQH

V gene: TRBV6-2/TRBV6-3
clone size: NA
J gene: TRBJ2-2
CDR3 protein: ASSLRGNGELF

V gene: TRBV6-2/TRBV6-3
clone size: NA
J gene: TRBJ2-1
CDR3 protein: ASSSDPRPLYNEQF

V gene: TRBV14
clone size: few
J gene: TRBJ1-6
CDR3 protein: ASSQVQVSNSPLH

V gene: TRBV12-3/TRBV12-4
clone size: many
J gene: TRBJ1-5
CDR3 protein: ASSRDRVNQPQH

V gene: TRBV11-2
clone size: few
J gene: TRBJ2-2
CDR3 protein: ASSFTDSTGELF

V gene: TRBV10-3
clone size: NA
J gene: TRBJ2-2
CDR3 protein: AISESGTSGPNTGELF

V gene: TRBV7-8
clone size: NA
J gene: TRBJ2-1
CDR3 protein: ASSWGLAGTLYNEQF

V gene: TRBV28
clone size: NA
J gene: TRBJ2-7
CDR3 protein: ASSFRTGGDYEQY